A single sample gave rise to the 26 T cell receptor beta chains below, sequenced in a study of T-cell memory formation after mild COVID-19 (dated by TCRdb to the early 2020s). Libraries were made using 5' RACE. The data were produced on an Illumina NovaSeq 6000. TCRdb handled the public reads itself, with Q25 trimming in fastp and clone calling in MiXCR, and kept productive beta chains. A single entry per CDR3 protein holds the most common genes and DNA from its merged rows. The sample contains around 420,000 distinct CDR3 sequences, 20% to 30% of them found a single time. The leading ten clones occupy around 8.7% of the sample. The sample taken for sequencing was PBMCs or a T cell subset sorted from them (not recorded which). These receptors were collected from an adult woman who had mild COVID-19 (a few samples of this study predate the infection). The sample titles of this study are shuffled in the database, so cell type and time point are left out; the donor was told from shared clones.

Ten or more counts support this clonotype. V usage is TRBV4-1 and J usage is TRBJ2-7; D is unresolved. Germline V lookup: CDR1 MGHRA, CDR2 YSYEKL. The length of the CDR3 is 15 residues. Trimming took off 3 bases at V and 0 bases at J, with 12 bases between the two ends. The CDR3 loop is CASSHFSELSYEQYF. Here the CDR3 DNA reads TGCGCCAGCAGCCACTTCAGCGAACTCTCCTACGAGCAGTACTTC.

In its sample, this clonotype was seen many times. This chain links TRBV7-9 with TRBJ1-1; a weak D match, TRBD1 (6 bases). The V gene lost 4 bases and the J gene lost 1 base, with 10 bases spanning the gap. Germline assignment: CDR1 SEHNR and CDR2 FQNEAQ (reference sequence). This CDR3 spans 14 amino acids. The CDR3 DNA sequence: TGTGCCAGCAGCTGGGACAATCCGAACACTGAAGCTTTCTTT. Translation gives CASSWDNPNTEAFF.

The chain links TRBV4-1 to TRBJ2-7; D perhaps matches TRBD1 (6 bases). The V end lost 0 bases, the J end lost 3 bases, and 18 bases lay between the germline ends. The CDR3 spans 17 residues. Germline CDR1 and CDR2: MGHRA and YSYEKL. The CDR3 protein is CASSQDYSQGPSYEQYF. The CDR3 nucleotides are TGCGCCAGCAGCCAAGATTATAGCCAGGGGCCGAGCTACGAGCAGTACTTC.

The gene calls are TRBV4-1 and TRBJ2-7; possible D gene TRBD2, 6 bases. The V end lost 1 base, the J end lost 0 bases, and 10 bases lay between the germline ends. Germline CDR1 is MGHRA and CDR2 is YSYEKL. The CDR3 spans 15 residues. CDR3 DNA sequence: TGCGCCAGCAGCCAAGGTCCGGGACTCTCCTACGAGCAGTACTTC. Its protein is CASSQGPGLSYEQYF.

The chain combines TRBV20-1 with TRBJ2-2; 9 nucleotides agree with TRBD2. Germline CDR1 DFQATT, CDR2 SNEGSKA (reference sequence). Trimming at V came to 5 bases and at J to 5 bases, leaving 9 bases not matched to a gene. The CDR3 loop spans 15 amino acids. The DNA for the CDR3 is TGCAGTGCTGATGGCGGGAGGGCCGGGACCGGGGAGCTGTTTTTT. It specifies CSADGGRAGTGELFF.

This clonotype was found a few times. The chain is built from TRBV5-1 and TRBJ2-1, with TRBD1 matching 10 bases. CDR3 length: 15 amino acids. CDR1 is SGHRS, CDR2 YFSETQ, per germline. V lost 5 bases and J lost 2; bases outside the gene matches: 4. CDR3 nucleotide sequence: TGCGCCAGCAGGAGGGGACAGGGGACCTACAATGAGCAGTTCTTC. It codes for CASRRGQGTYNEQFF.

This clonotype was counted between two and nine times. The rearrangement links TRBV9 to TRBJ1-1, with TRBD1 identical over 8 bases. Germline V gene sequence: CDR1 SGDLS, CDR2 YYNGEE. The trim removed 3 bases at V and 3 bases at J, leaving 10 bases unmatched. The CDR3 covers 16 residues. The CDR3: CASSASRTGTYTEAFF. The CDR3 DNA sequence: TGTGCCAGCAGCGCTAGCAGGACAGGGACCTACACTGAAGCTTTCTTT.

This chain links TRBV25-1 with TRBJ2-1, with D perhaps TRBD2 (8 bases). The CDR3 covers 16 residues. Germline lookup yields CDR1 MGHDK and CDR2 SYGVNS. Trimming took 2 bases from V and 8 from J, leaving 19 bases between them. The CDR3 reads CASSEGGLAQGDEQFF. The CDR3 coding sequence is TGTGCCAGCAGTGAAGGAGGACTAGCCCAGGGGGATGAGCAGTTCTTC.

The V gene is TRBV20-1, the J gene TRBJ2-1, with 7 bases lining up with TRBD2. The CDR3 contains 14 residues. Germline trimming cut 5 bases from V and 0 bases from J; bases unmatched to any gene: 4. Germline CDR1 is DFQATT and CDR2 is SNEGSKA (reference sequence). The CDR3 nucleotides read TGCAGTGCTCCGGGGGGTAGCTCCTACAATGAGCAGTTCTTC. Its translation is CSAPGGSSYNEQFF.

The J gene is TRBJ2-7, the V gene TRBV5-6; the D gene is possibly TRBD1 (8 bases). The CDR3 contains 15 residues. CDR1 and CDR2 from the germline V gene are SGHDT and YYEEEE. The V and J ends lost 3 bases and 6 bases respectively, with 19 bases between them. This CDR3 reads CASSWGGQATGEQYF. CDR3 in DNA: TGTGCCAGCAGCTGGGGGGGACAGGCCACCGGCGAGCAGTACTTC.

This clonotype came up a few times. The chain recombines TRBV20-1 with TRBJ2-1; the match to TRBD2 covers 7 bases. The CDR3 covers 11 residues. The V gene's germline CDR1 is DFQATT and CDR2 SNEGSKA (reference sequence). V was pared by 6 bases and J by 9 bases, with 5 bases of the junction left unmatched. CDR3 nucleotides: TGCAGTGCGAGGACTAGTGTTGAGCAGTTCTTC. This translates into CSARTSVEQFF.

The chain joins TRBV7-2 to TRBJ1-2; no clear D. CDR3 length equals 14 residues. From germline, CDR1 is SGHTA and CDR2 FQGNSA. Trimming shortened V by 1 base and J by 1 base, and 7 bases separated the two germline ends. The CDR3 DNA reads TGTGCCAGCAGCTTAGGAGACTATAACTATGGCTACACCTTC. Amino acid sequence: CASSLGDYNYGYTF.

This clonotype has more than one count but fewer than ten. This chain uses TRBV6-5 with TRBJ1-1, with TRBD1 matching 8 bases. Germline V gene sequence: CDR1 MNHEY, CDR2 SVGAGI. CDR3 length: 14 residues. V shed 6 bases, J shed 1 base, and the junction held 4 bases outside the gene matches. The CDR3 here is CASRPDRGNTEAFF. CDR3 DNA: TGTGCCAGCAGACCTGACAGGGGGAACACTGAAGCTTTCTTT.

This clonotype has just a few counts. This sequence joins TRBV12-3 or TRBV12-4 and TRBJ2-1; possible D gene TRBD1, 5 bases. CDR3 length: 16 residues. V shed 7 bases and J shed 0 bases, with 16 bases lying between them. The CDR3, as DNA: TGTGCCAGCACCCCCGTGGGGCTTAGCTCCTACAATGAGCAGTTCTTC. Encoded protein: CASTPVGLSSYNEQFF.

V usage is TRBV5-1 and J usage is TRBJ2-2, with TRBD1 matching over 8 bases. The CDR3 is 14 residues long. V gave up 4 bases and J gave up 4 bases; unmatched junction bases: 3. CDR1 and CDR2 from the germline V gene are SGHRS and YFSETQ. The CDR3 is CASSLDRATGELFF. The CDR3, as DNA: TGCGCCAGCAGCCTGGACAGGGCCACCGGGGAGCTGTTTTTT.

The V call is TRBV7-9, the J call TRBJ2-7, with D possibly matching TRBD2 (6 bases). V was cut by 10 bases and J by 3 bases, with 16 bases left in between. The CDR3 loop spans 13 amino acids. CDR1 is SEHNR, CDR2 FQNEAQ, per germline (reference sequence). The CDR3 loop is CAIAALSGYEQYF. In DNA form, the CDR3 reads TGTGCCATAGCGGCCCTTTCGGGCTACGAGCAGTACTTC.

CDR3 sequence (DNA): TGTGCCAGCAGTAGACACAGGGAAAGGGGGCAATCCAATGAGCAGTTCTTC. Amino acid sequence: CASSRHRERGQSNEQFF. This chain uses TRBV12-3 or TRBV12-4 with TRBJ2-1, with 7 bases aligning to TRBD1. J was trimmed by 6 bases and V by 5 bases; bases with no gene match: 16. The CDR3 is 17 amino acids.

For the CDR3, the DNA is TGTGCCATCACAAGGGGGAGTGAGACTGAAGCTTTCTTT. Its protein is CAITRGSETEAFF. The V and J genes are TRBV10-3 and TRBJ1-1, with D possibly TRBD1 on 6 matching bases. Trimming removed 7 bases from V and 5 bases from J, with 14 bases in between. This CDR3 is built from 13 residues. Looked up from germline, CDR1 is ENHRY and CDR2 is SYGVKD.

This clonotype has a handful of counts. The rearrangement uses TRBV20-1 and TRBJ1-2; D perhaps matches TRBD1 (5 bases). V lost 0 bases, J lost 5 bases, and 7 bases lay in between. This CDR3 spans 12 amino acids. Germline V gives CDR1 DFQATT, CDR2 SNEGSKA (reference sequence). The CDR3 loop is CSARDPGYGYTF. DNA of the CDR3: TGCAGTGCTAGAGATCCAGGGTATGGCTACACCTTC.

In its sample, this clonotype was seen a few times. The chain carries TRBV7-6 and TRBJ2-7; no definite D call. This CDR3 comprises 13 residues. Trimming removed 1 base from V and 5 bases from J, with 9 bases in between. The germline V gene has CDR1 SGHVS and CDR2 FNYEAQ. The chain's CDR3 is CASSLDSGNEQYF. As DNA, the CDR3 is TGTGCCAGCAGCTTAGATTCAGGTAACGAGCAGTACTTC.

This clonotype was detected a few times. The chain links TRBV12-3 or TRBV12-4 to TRBJ2-7; no definite D call. Between the trimmed V and J ends, which lost 1 base and 4 bases, there was a span of 5 bases. The CDR3 runs 12 residues. CDR3 sequence: CASSLEWYEQYF. The CDR3 DNA follows: TGTGCCAGCAGTTTAGAGTGGTACGAGCAGTACTTC.

This rearrangement joins TRBV4-3 to TRBJ2-1; D gene uncertain. This CDR3 contains 13 residues. Deletions cut 1 base from V and 5 bases from J, with 6 bases between. Germline-derived CDR1 and CDR2 are LGHNA and YSLEER. CDR3 in amino acids: CASSQVQHNEQFF. CDR3 bases: TGCGCCAGCAGCCAAGTACAGCACAATGAGCAGTTCTTC.

This chain joins TRBV6-1 and TRBJ2-7; perhaps D is TRBD1 or TRBD2 (5 bases each). With 1 base removed from V and 4 bases from J, the gap between germline ends came to 17 bases. Germline loops: CDR1 MNHNS, CDR2 SASEGT. The CDR3 has 16 residues. CDR3 DNA: TGTGCCAGCAGTGAAGTGTACGGGACGGTGAGATACGAGCAGTACTTC. This sequence encodes CASSEVYGTVRYEQYF.

This clonotype was counted a few times. The genes are TRBV6-5 and TRBJ1-5; no firm D call. CDR3 length: 12 amino acids. V was clipped by 4 bases and J by 8 bases, with 9 bases between them. Germline V gives CDR1 MNHEY, CDR2 SVGAGI. CDR3 bases: TGTGCCAGCAGTTCCCCTCCCGAGCCCCAGCATTTT. This sequence encodes CASSSPPEPQHF.

This clonotype was counted once. The V and J genes are TRBV14 and TRBJ2-3, with D maybe TRBD2 (5 bases). This CDR3 contains 18 residues. Trimming removed 0 bases from V and 2 bases from J, with 18 bases in between. From germline, CDR1 is SGHDN and CDR2 FVKESK. CDR3 region: CASSQDLWRTRFTDTQYF. CDR3 nucleotide sequence: TGTGCCAGCAGCCAAGATTTGTGGAGGACTCGATTCACAGATACGCAGTATTTT.

V usage is TRBV6-5 and J usage is TRBJ2-5, with 7 positions matching TRBD1. V trimming: 1 base; J trimming: 4 bases; junction bases outside the gene matches: 9. The CDR3 has 16 amino acids. Looked up from germline, CDR1 is MNHEY and CDR2 is SVGAGI. In DNA form, the CDR3 reads TGTGCCAGCAGTTACTTGACAGGGCGCGCGGGAGAGACCCAGTACTTC. It translates to CASSYLTGRAGETQYF.